The source of this TCR beta chain is a study of T-cell reconstitution after alpha-beta-depleted transplantation in children. The library targeted TCRbeta and was prepared with unique molecular identifiers. In TCRdb, the PCR reads were re-called with MiXCR into one record per CDR3 protein. The sample yields around 380,000 distinct CDR3 sequences, 9.5% to 13% seen once. Germline V gene sequence: CDR1 SGHNT, CDR2 YENEEA. The CDR3 is 16 residues long. V lost 1 base and J 1 base, leaving 12 bases between the germline ends. This sequence originates from a human donor who donated a stem cell graft to a child with acute myeloid leukemia. J is TRBJ2-3 and V is TRBV11-3; the D is unclear. The material was PBMCs from the stem cell graft donor, obtained from the stem cell graft. CDR3 loop: CASSLGMDEGTDTQYF. CDR3 coding DNA: TGTGCCAGCAGCTTAGGCATGGATGAGGGCACAGATACGCAGTATTTT.